Following are 21 T cell receptor beta chains from one sample sequenced in a study of beta chain features in type 1 diabetes. General observations from the study: Type 1 diabetes patients had TCRB CDR3s that were shorter (moderately but significantly so) in all four CD4+ subsets.

No antigen has been assigned to these receptors. The isolated RNA, all of it, was reverse transcribed, so expressed TCRB transcripts were what got sequenced. Sequencing used immunoSEQ multiplex PCR; TCRdb keeps in-frame clones, though not all of them. The sample has 600,000 or so clones, around an eighth seen once; the top ten hold approximately 0.042%. The sequencing input was naive CD4+ T cells from blood. The origin of the receptors is a man between 18 and 35 years old with type 1 diabetes.

The chain carries TRBV2 and TRBJ2-7; maybe TRBD1 (5 bases). Germline V gene data show CDR1 as SNHLY and CDR2 as FYNNEI. With 4 bases removed from V and 4 bases from J, the gap between germline ends came to 14 bases. CDR3 length: 14 residues. This CDR3 is CASSAQGNRYEQYF. The CDR3 DNA follows: TGTGCCAGCAGTGCCCAGGGTAATAGGTACGAGCAGTACTTC.

This clone was seen a few times. The J gene is TRBJ1-5, the V gene TRBV28, with D perhaps TRBD1 (6 bases). This CDR3 is 17 amino acids long. From germline, CDR1 is MDHEN and CDR2 SYDVKM. The V end lost 4 bases, the J end lost 1 base, and 17 bases lay between the germline ends. CDR3 nucleotides: TGTGCCAGCAGTTCCCCGCCAGGGGCTGTCAGCAATCAGCCCCAGCATTTT. Protein product: CASSSPPGAVSNQPQHF.

The V call is TRBV30, the J call TRBJ2-3; D uncertain. This CDR3 comprises 13 residues. From germline, CDR1 is GTSNPN and CDR2 SVGIG (reference sequence). Trimming shortened V by 4 bases and J by 0 bases, and 8 bases separated the two germline ends. CDR3 bases: TGTGCCTGGATAGGCAGGAGCACAGATACGCAGTATTTT. Translating gives CAWIGRSTDTQYF.

This clone occurred a few times. The V and J genes are TRBV2 and TRBJ2-7, with 7 bases lining up with TRBD2. V was pared by 8 bases and J by 2 bases, with 6 bases of the junction left unmatched. There are 13 residues in the CDR3. Germline assignment: CDR1 SNHLY and CDR2 FYNNEI. This CDR3 reads CASAPRGAYEQYF. CDR3 sequence (DNA): TGTGCCAGCGCCCCACGGGGGGCCTACGAGCAGTACTTC.

In this sample, this clone turned up a few times. This chain links TRBV27 with TRBJ2-7; 7 bases match TRBD1. V lost 3 bases and J lost 5; bases outside the gene matches: 7. Per germline, CDR1 MNHEY and CDR2 SMNVEV (reference sequence). The CDR3 covers 14 residues. The CDR3 coding sequence is TGTGCCAGCAGTTTTGGGACAGTCGTGAACGAGCAGTACTTC. It encodes CASSFGTVVNEQYF.

The chain has TRBV28 and TRBJ2-3; 7 nucleotides align to TRBD1. V lost 6 bases and J lost 10; bases outside the gene matches: 7. This CDR3 contains 12 residues. CDR1 and CDR2 (germline): MDHEN, SYDVKM. DNA for the CDR3: TGTGCCAGCAGCTCACAGGGGCTTTCGCAGTATTTT. It translates to CASSSQGLSQYF. The entire variable domain, with the rest obtained from reference TRBV28 and TRBJ2-3, is as follows: DVKVTQSSRYLVKRTGEKVFLECVQDMDHENMFWYRQDPGLGLRLIYFSYDVKMKEKGDIPEGYSVSREKKERFSLILESASTNQTSMYLCASSSQGLSQYFGPGTRLTVL.

The sample holds one count of this clone. This chain joins TRBV7-2 and TRBJ2-5; TRBD2 matches at 8 bases. The V segment lost 5 bases and the J segment 2 bases; nucleotides outside the gene matches: 4. Germline loops: CDR1 SGHTA, CDR2 FQGNSA. The CDR3 totals 14 residues. DNA of the CDR3: TGTGCCAGCAGCGTCGCGGGGGGACAAGAGACCCAGTACTTC. Translating gives CASSVAGGQETQYF.

Only a few counts were recorded for this clone. The chain employs TRBV30 and TRBJ1-2; 8 nucleotides line up with TRBD1. The CDR3 spans 13 residues. Germline V gives CDR1 GTSNPN, CDR2 SVGIG (reference sequence). V gave up 5 bases and J gave up 10 bases; unmatched junction bases: 12. This CDR3 reads CAWDRQGMPPYTF. The CDR3 DNA follows: TGTGCCTGGGATCGACAGGGGATGCCCCCCTACACCTTC. Using reference TRBV30 and TRBJ1-2 for the parts outside the CDR3, the full variable domain is SQTIHQWPATLVQPVGSPLSLECTVEGTSNPNLYWYRQAAGRGLQLLFYSVGIGQISSEVPQNLSASRPQDRQFILSSKKLLLSDSGFYLCAWDRQGMPPYTFGSGTRLTVV.

The sample holds a few counts of this clone. The chain's CDR3 is CASSLDAGTGYTF. The CDR3 region has the DNA TGTGCCAGCAGCTTAGATGCAGGGACTGGCTACACCTTC. J is TRBJ1-2 and V is TRBV7-9, with a possible D match to TRBD1 (5 bases). CDR1 is SEHNR and CDR2 is FQNEAQ in the germline V gene (reference sequence). The germline V and J ends were trimmed by 1 base and 7 bases, with 10 bases remaining between them. CDR3 size: 13 residues.

The chain has TRBV9 and TRBJ1-6; D is unclear. Looked up from germline, CDR1 is SGDLS and CDR2 is YYNGEE. The CDR3 spans 15 residues. V gave up 3 bases and J gave up 4 bases, with 11 bases separating them. CDR3 in DNA: TGTGCCAGCAGCGAGACCGCCTTTTATAATTCACCCCTCCACTTT. This encodes CASSETAFYNSPLHF. Variable domain in full (rest from reference TRBV9 and TRBJ1-6): DSGVTQTPKHLITATGQRVTLRCSPRSGDLSVYWYQQSLDQGLQFLIQYYNGEERAKGNILERFSAQQFPDLHSELNLSSLELGDSALYFCASSETAFYNSPLHFGNGTRLTVT.

On this clone itself: Other nucleotide sequences in the sample specify the same CDR3. In DNA form, the CDR3 reads TGTGCCATCAGGGGGACTAGCGGGACAGATACGCAGTATTTT. Amino acids: CAIRGTSGTDTQYF. The chain links TRBV10-3 to TRBJ2-3, with TRBD2 matching over 12 bases. CDR1 and CDR2 (germline): ENHRY, SYGVKD. This CDR3 contains 14 residues. J gave up 3 bases and V 6 bases, and 1 base lay outside the gene matches.

The chain employs TRBV30 and TRBJ2-1; 9 bases fit TRBD2. V was pared by 0 bases and J by 5 bases, with 5 bases of the junction left unmatched. CDR1 GTSNPN and CDR2 SVGIG come from the germline V gene (reference sequence). This CDR3 spans 15 amino acids. The CDR3 DNA reads as TGTGCCTGGAGTGTGGCGGCTAGCGGGAACAATGAGCAGTTCTTC. This sequence encodes CAWSVAASGNNEQFF.

This sequence joins TRBV27 and TRBJ1-6; D might be TRBD1 (5 bases). The ends were cut back, 6 bases at V and 8 bases at J, with 11 bases in the middle. CDR3 size: 13 residues. Per the germline V gene, CDR1 is MNHEY and CDR2 is SMNVEV (reference sequence). This chain's CDR3 is CASSLEGYSPLHF. CDR3 coding DNA: TGTGCCAGCAGCCTCGAGGGGTATTCACCCCTCCACTTT.

J is TRBJ2-2 and V is TRBV19; D not resolved. This CDR3 comprises 14 residues. Looked up from germline, CDR1 is LNHDA and CDR2 is SQIVND (reference sequence). V was shortened by 10 bases and J by 5 bases, with 17 bases between the two germline ends. In DNA form, the CDR3 reads TGTGCCACTTCGAAGTCGGCTTGGACCGGGGAGCTGTTTTTT. Residues: CATSKSAWTGELFF.

This clone was observed a single time. The CDR3 DNA reads as TGTGCCAGCAGCCGTTCCGGGACAGGGATCTATGGCTACACCTTC. As protein: CASSRSGTGIYGYTF. The chain recombines TRBV5-4 with TRBJ1-2; 9 nucleotides match TRBD1. V was pared by 4 bases and J by 4 bases, with 8 bases of the junction left unmatched. The CDR3 loop spans 15 amino acids. The germline V gene has CDR1 SGHNT and CDR2 YYREEE (reference sequence).

The chain is built from TRBV27 and TRBJ1-6, with D hard to call. V was cut by 7 bases and J by 8 bases, with 12 bases left in between. Germline V gene lookup returns CDR1 MNHEY and CDR2 SMNVEV (reference sequence). The CDR3 totals 13 residues. The CDR3 bases are TGTGCCAGCATGAATGTCGGGGATTCACCCCTCCACTTT. Its protein product is CASMNVGDSPLHF.

The chain combines TRBV4-3 with TRBJ1-2; D is undetermined. The CDR3 is 14 residues long. Trimming pared 1 base from V and 3 bases from J, leaving 9 bases between. Germline lookup yields CDR1 LGHNA and CDR2 YSLEER. CDR3 amino acids: CASSQGEGHYGYTF. The DNA for the CDR3 is TGCGCCAGCAGCCAAGGGGAAGGCCACTATGGCTACACCTTC.

The chain uses TRBV5-1 and TRBJ2-1, with D unresolved. The CDR3 contains 12 residues. Trimming cost V 0 bases and J 9 bases, with 7 bases left between them. Per germline, CDR1 SGHRS and CDR2 YFSETQ. CDR3 DNA: TGCGCCAGCAGCTTGGGTAGTATTGAGCAGTTCTTC. Its protein product is CASSLGSIEQFF.

This clone has a handful of counts. This sequence joins TRBV11-2 and TRBJ2-1, with 8 bases that match TRBD2. Looked up from germline, CDR1 is SGHAT and CDR2 is FQNNGV. The CDR3 loop spans 13 amino acids. V lost 7 bases, J lost 8 bases, and 7 bases stayed unmatched. CDR3 in amino acids: CASKAGGGYEQFF. DNA for the CDR3: TGTGCCAGCAAGGCGGGAGGAGGCTATGAGCAGTTCTTC.

In this sample, this clone turned up a few times. The rearrangement joins TRBV6-5 to TRBJ1-2, with 7 bases aligning to TRBD1. This CDR3 has 12 residues. Unmatched junction bases numbered 5, after V lost 5 bases and J lost 8 bases. From germline, CDR1 is MNHEY and CDR2 SVGAGI. DNA for the CDR3: TGTGCCAGCAGTCGACAGGGTGAAGGCTACACCTTC. It translates to CASSRQGEGYTF.

V is TRBV7-9 and J is TRBJ1-1, with 9 bases identical to TRBD1. Germline CDR1 SEHNR, CDR2 FQNEAQ (reference sequence). Unmatched junction bases numbered 2, after V lost 4 bases and J lost 5 bases. The CDR3 covers 13 residues. The CDR3 sequence: CASSSGQGTEAFF. The CDR3 bases are TGTGCCAGCAGCTCGGGACAGGGAACTGAAGCTTTCTTT.